This TCR beta chain was found in a study of T cell repertoires in cytomegalovirus infection. Study details: A matching HLA type, together with CMV infection, was signaled by public TCR beta signatures.

Study-wide results and limits: People with CMV and the relevant HLA were identified by cumulative public TCR beta family frequency. There were HLA-C-restricted CMV-specific TCR beta clonotypes dominating the ex vivo response.

TCRdb analysed the reads with MiXCR anew, one entry per CDR3 protein. The sample consists of fewer than 550,000 distinct CDR3 sequences, roughly 12% of them appearing once. The table lists this clonotype with many counts. Its cognate antigen is unknown. V lost 7 bases and J 5 bases, leaving 14 bases between the germline ends. Germline V gene data show CDR1 as SGHAT and CDR2 as FQNNGV. This CDR3 has 13 amino acids. The chain combines TRBV11-2 with TRBJ2-5; D tentatively fits TRBD1 or TRBD2 (6 bases each). The TCR was taken from a human donor in good health (CMV status not recorded). Some clones in this sample may be carry-over from other donors' samples. Sequencing was carried out using PBMCs. The CDR3 DNA is TGTGCCAGCAACCGAGGGGGGCCGGAGACCCAGTACTTC. Protein sequence: CASNRGGPETQYF.